Listed below are T cell receptor beta chains from one sample, sequenced in a study of blood T cell repertoires in COVID-19. Data came from immunoSEQ multiplex PCR; TCRdb stores just in-frame clones and leaves some out. The sample records 150,000 or so clones, approximately 83% being singletons. Sequenced sample: PBMCs or T cells enriched from blood (not recorded which). All receptors come from a woman aged 55-69 years who had recovered from COVID-19. CDR3s include the opening cysteine and the closing phenylalanine or tryptophan. Each record gives: J gene, clone size, D gene, V gene, CDR3 protein, CDR3 DNA. D genes are given only for firm matches. Clone size appears in some rows only: once, few, many, or a class for an expanded clone.

TRBJ1-3 - TRBD1 TRBV5-1 CASSPTGVPGNTIYF TGCGCCAGCAGCCCAACAGGGGTCCCAGGAAACACCATATATTTT
TRBJ2-5 - - TRBV6-1 CASSEGAQLETQYF TGTGCCAGCAGTGAAGGGGCCCAGCTAGAGACCCAGTACTTC
TRBJ2-1 - TRBD1 TRBV9 CASSPLGQGNEQFF TGTGCCAGCAGCCCTCTAGGACAGGGGAATGAGCAGTTCTTC
TRBJ2-1 - - TRBV3-1/TRBV3-2 CASRPKASLTYNEQFF TGTGCCAGCAGGCCGAAGGCTAGCTTGACTTACAATGAGCAGTTCTTC
TRBJ1-5 - TRBD1 TRBV3-1/TRBV3-2 CASSQTGGTQPQHF TGTGCCAGCAGCCAAACAGGGGGCACCCAGCCCCAGCATTTT
TRBJ2-3 - - TRBV10-3 CAISPGTRTDTQYF TGTGCCATCAGTCCGGGGACTCGAACAGATACGCAGTATTTT
TRBJ1-6 - - TRBV5-5 CASSLTDYNSPLHF TGTGCCAGCAGCCTTACAGACTATAATTCACCCCTCCACTTT
TRBJ1-2 - - TRBV27 CASSPQDTNYGYTF TGTGCCAGCAGCCCTCAGGACACAAACTATGGCTACACCTTC
TRBJ1-1 - - TRBV7-2 CASSLLGGHTEAFF TGTGCCAGCAGCTTATTAGGTGGGCACACTGAAGCTTTCTTT
TRBJ1-6 - TRBD1 TRBV5-6 CASRGQGAGNSPLHF TGTGCCAGCAGGGGACAGGGGGCAGGTAATTCACCCCTCCACTTT
TRBJ2-2 - TRBD1 TRBV24-1 CATSDAGGWGELFF TGTGCCACCAGTGATGCAGGGGGCTGGGGGGAGCTGTTTTTT
TRBJ1-1 once - TRBV29-1 CSVSNPGRAGTEAFF TGCAGCGTTTCCAACCCGGGCCGGGCGGGCACTGAAGCTTTCTTT
TRBJ2-7 - TRBD2 TRBV5-1 CASSFGTSGIYEQYF TGCGCCAGCAGCTTCGGGACTAGCGGGATCTACGAGCAGTACTTC
TRBJ2-5 - - TRBV5-1 CASSLNLNSQETQYF TGCGCCAGCAGCCTCAACCTTAACAGCCAAGAGACCCAGTACTTC
TRBJ2-6 - - TRBV3-1/TRBV3-2 CASSQVAVQGYGANVLTF TGTGCCAGCAGCCAAGTCGCTGTACAGGGATATGGGGCCAACGTCCTGACTTTC
TRBJ2-3 - - TRBV7-8 CASSLGRGAETTDTQYF TGTGCCAGCAGCTTAGGTCGGGGGGCTGAGACCACAGATACGCAGTATTTT
TRBJ2-7 - TRBD2 TRBV5-1 CASSPLAGAGEQYF TGCGCCAGCAGCCCCCTAGCGGGAGCCGGCGAGCAGTACTTC
TRBJ1-2 - TRBD1 TRBV3-1/TRBV3-2 CASTSTGVDGYTF TGTGCCAGCACATCGACAGGGGTCGATGGCTACACCTTC
TRBJ2-2 - - TRBV5-4 CASSLSSDEELFF TGTGCCAGCAGCTTGTCTAGTGACGAGGAGCTGTTTTTT
TRBJ1-6 - TRBD1 TRBV10-3 CAISESLGRTGHSPLHF TGTGCCATCAGTGAGTCTCTGGGCAGGACAGGGCATTCACCCCTCCACTTT
TRBJ2-1 few TRBD2 TRBV7-3 CASSYLAGLNEQFF TGTGCCAGCAGTTATCTAGCGGGGTTGAATGAGCAGTTCTTC
TRBJ2-7 - - TRBV7-9 CASSLGAVSYEQYF TGTGCCAGCAGCTTGGGAGCGGTATCCTACGAGCAGTACTTC